The 3 T cell receptor beta chains below were found in one sample sequenced in a study. TCRdb reprocessed the 5' RACE reads with MiXCR, giving one entry per CDR3 protein. Of some 62,000 distinct CDR3 sequences in the sample, approximately 22% are singletons; the top ten hold 2.5% to 3%. Sequenced sample: memory CD4+ T cells sorted from a lymph node. Described subset: memory CD4+ T cells, CD4+CD45RO+CD25-. Source of these receptors: a female donor with breast cancer.

This clonotype was seen repeatedly, ten times or more. The rearrangement links TRBV6-5 to TRBJ2-7; D is tentatively TRBD1 or TRBD2 (5 bases each). V was pared by 6 bases and J by 2 bases, with 11 bases between. The germline gives CDR1 MNHEY, CDR2 SVGAGI. The CDR3 sequence is 13 residues long. CDR3 region: CASSEGRTYEQYF. The CDR3 DNA reads TGTGCCAGCAGCGAGGGACGGACCTACGAGCAGTACTTC.

This chain connects TRBV27 to TRBJ1-4, with a tentative D call TRBD1 (6 bases). CDR1 MNHEY and CDR2 SMNVEV come from the germline V gene (reference sequence). CDR3 length equals 15 residues. Trimming pared 5 bases from V and 6 bases from J, leaving 16 bases between. The CDR3 nucleotides read TGTGCCAGCAGTCCAACAGGGTGGAGGGATGAAAAACTGTTTTTT. Translation gives CASSPTGWRDEKLFF.

This clonotype was seen at least ten times. The chain is built from TRBV5-6 and TRBJ2-7, with 10 bases aligning to TRBD2. With 5 bases clipped from V and 2 bases from J, the junction kept 4 bases outside the gene matches. Looked up from germline, CDR1 is SGHDT and CDR2 is YYEEEE. The CDR3 spans 14 residues. CDR3 DNA: TGTGCCAGCAGAGGACTAGCGGAGGCCTACGAGCAGTACTTC. Amino acid sequence: CASRGLAEAYEQYF.